This TCR beta chain was recorded in a study of blood T cell repertoires in COVID-19. At the level of the study: T cells, B-cell-depleted T cells, or PBMCs supplied cDNA or gDNA.

Germline CDR1 KGHSH, CDR2 LQKENI. Losses at the gene ends were 3 bases for V and 7 bases for J; bases not matched to a gene: 4. The CDR3 is 15 residues long. The cohort comprised adults aged 18 to 89 years residing in 24 US areas. Profiling relied on immunoSEQ multiplex PCR, and the TCRdb table lists in-frame clones only, not all of them. Here the sample spans about 210,000 clones, under 90% being singletons. This clone appeared once. V gene TRBV18 combines with J gene TRBJ1-4, with 11 bases identical to TRBD1. This TCR derives from a woman aged 45-65 years with acute COVID-19. Material: PBMCs or T cells enriched from blood (not recorded which). The CDR3 region is CASSPDRGPGEKLFF. The CDR3 DNA reads TGTGCCAGCTCACCGGACAGGGGGCCGGGTGAAAAACTGTTTTTT. The whole variable domain, filled in from reference TRBV18 and TRBJ1-4, reads NAGVMQNPRHLVRRRGQEARLRCSPMKGHSHVYWYRQLPEEGLKFMVYLQKENIIDESGMPKERFSAEFPKEGPSILRIQQVVRGDSAAYFCASSPDRGPGEKLFFGSGTQLSVL.